These 4 T cell receptor beta chains share one sample of origin, sequenced in a study of shared clonotypes between healthy human individuals. Some clones are missing from TCRdb's copy, which holds only in-frame ones; the method was immunoSEQ multiplex PCR. The sample shows about 1 million clones, under 80% of them seen only once. The sequenced sample was memory CD4+ T cells sorted from blood. Indicated subset: CD45RA-negative fraction. These receptors were taken from a man between 18 and 35 years old in good health.

The chain combines TRBV6-6 with TRBJ2-7, with D possibly being TRBD2 (5 bases). V was pared by 7 bases and J by 0 bases, with 7 bases between. The CDR3 has 12 residues. The germline CDR1 and CDR2 sequences are MNHNY and SVGAGI (reference sequence). In DNA, the CDR3 is TGTGCCAGCAACGGGAACTCCTACGAGCAGTACTTC. Encoded protein: CASNGNSYEQYF.

The chain recombines TRBV18 with TRBJ1-5; the D gene is possibly TRBD1 (6 bases). Germline CDR1 and CDR2: KGHSH and LQKENI. V was clipped by 1 base and J by 3 bases, with 19 bases between them. The CDR3 consists of 18 residues. The CDR3 reads CASSPLPTTGSFNQPQHF. CDR3 bases: TGTGCCAGCTCACCACTGCCGACCACAGGGTCGTTCAATCAGCCCCAGCATTTT.

The chain links TRBV5-5 to TRBJ2-2, with 9 positions matching TRBD2. Germline V gives CDR1 SGHKS, CDR2 YYEKEE (reference sequence). The junction had 8 bases not matched to a gene; V was cut back by 2 bases and J by 6 bases. There are 16 residues in the CDR3. This chain's CDR3 is CASSLRLAGVAGELFF. The CDR3 DNA reads as TGTGCCAGCAGCTTAAGATTAGCGGGAGTCGCCGGGGAGCTGTTTTTT.

The gene calls are TRBV20-1 and TRBJ2-5, with TRBD1 matching 8 bases. The CDR3 is 11 amino acids. Per the germline V gene, CDR1 is DFQATT and CDR2 is SNEGSKA (reference sequence). After removal of 6 bases from V and 5 bases from J, the junction contained 2 bases not matched to a gene. The CDR3 is CSADRAETQYF. In nucleotides, the CDR3 is TGCAGTGCGGACAGGGCCGAGACCCAGTACTTC.